This paragraph covers one T cell receptor beta chain sequence. Its antigen is unknown. After removal of 2 bases from V and 4 bases from J, the junction contained 4 bases not matched to a gene. This CDR3 contains 16 residues. Germline lookup yields CDR1 SGHDN and CDR2 FVKESK. PCR was performed using 60 Vbeta and 13 Jbeta primers. Clones were read by immunoSEQ multiplex PCR, and TCRdb kept only the in-frame ones, dropping some. This table holds approximately 160,000 clones, roughly 76% found once. This sample was taken from a study of cytomegalovirus exposure and HLA in healthy donors. Study-wide results and caveats: Available immune exposure information covered CMV serostatus only.

This TCR was recovered from a human donor in good health. Input material: PBMCs. The chain links TRBV14 to TRBJ2-1, with TRBD2 matching over 11 bases. Written as DNA, the CDR3 is TGTGCCAGCAGCCAATGGGCTAGCGGGGGGTACAATGAGCAGTTCTTC. Encoded protein: CASSQWASGGYNEQFF.